This T cell receptor beta chain came from a study of T-cell memory formation after mild COVID-19. In its sample, this clonotype is medium-sized. TCRdb reprocessed the 5' RACE reads with MiXCR, giving one entry per CDR3 protein. The table has some 7,400 distinct CDR3 sequences, 25% to 40% seen once. V trimming: 0 bases; J trimming: 7 bases; junction bases outside the gene matches: 5. The CDR3 runs 14 residues. Germline V gives CDR1 SGHRS, CDR2 YFSETQ. The sequenced sample consisted of PBMCs or a T cell subset sorted from them (not recorded which). This TCR came from an adult woman who had mild COVID-19 (a few samples of this study predate the infection). Cell type and time point are not known. The J gene is TRBJ2-3, the V gene TRBV5-1; 7 bases agree with TRBD1. CDR3 coding DNA: TGCGCCAGCAGCTTGGGGGAAGGGGGCCATACGCAGTATTTT. Its translation is CASSLGEGGHTQYF.